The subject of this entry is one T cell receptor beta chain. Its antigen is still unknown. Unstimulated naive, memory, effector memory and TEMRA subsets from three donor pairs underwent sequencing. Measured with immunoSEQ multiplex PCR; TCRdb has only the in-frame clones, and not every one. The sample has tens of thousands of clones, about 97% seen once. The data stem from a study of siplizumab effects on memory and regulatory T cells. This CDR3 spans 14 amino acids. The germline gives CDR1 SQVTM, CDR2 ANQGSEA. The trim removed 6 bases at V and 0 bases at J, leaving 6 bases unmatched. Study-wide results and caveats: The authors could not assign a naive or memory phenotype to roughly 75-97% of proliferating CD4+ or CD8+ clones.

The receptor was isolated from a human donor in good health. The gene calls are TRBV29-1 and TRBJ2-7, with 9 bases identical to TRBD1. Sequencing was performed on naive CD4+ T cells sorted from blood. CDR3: CSVGDRDPSYEQYF. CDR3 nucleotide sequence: TGCAGCGTGGGGGACAGGGATCCCTCCTACGAGCAGTACTTC.